This T cell receptor (beta chain) emerged from a study of T cell changes during pregnancy in multiple sclerosis. V dropped 2 bases and J dropped 7 bases, with 15 bases sitting between them. The CDR3 has 14 amino acids. CDR1 is LNHDA, CDR2 SQIVND, per germline (reference sequence). Some clones are missing from TCRdb's copy, which holds only in-frame ones; the method was immunoSEQ multiplex PCR. The sample has about 59,000 clones; roughly 92% are singletons. This sample comprised CD8+ T cells from peripheral blood mononuclear cells, obtained in the third trimester of pregnancy. This TCR derives from a female donor with multiple sclerosis, enrolled in a pregnancy study. The chain employs TRBV19 and TRBJ2-7; D is possibly TRBD2 (5 bases). CDR3 loop: CASSIIRESGEQYF. In DNA form, the CDR3 reads TGTGCCAGTAGTATAATAAGGGAGTCTGGAGAGCAGTACTTC.